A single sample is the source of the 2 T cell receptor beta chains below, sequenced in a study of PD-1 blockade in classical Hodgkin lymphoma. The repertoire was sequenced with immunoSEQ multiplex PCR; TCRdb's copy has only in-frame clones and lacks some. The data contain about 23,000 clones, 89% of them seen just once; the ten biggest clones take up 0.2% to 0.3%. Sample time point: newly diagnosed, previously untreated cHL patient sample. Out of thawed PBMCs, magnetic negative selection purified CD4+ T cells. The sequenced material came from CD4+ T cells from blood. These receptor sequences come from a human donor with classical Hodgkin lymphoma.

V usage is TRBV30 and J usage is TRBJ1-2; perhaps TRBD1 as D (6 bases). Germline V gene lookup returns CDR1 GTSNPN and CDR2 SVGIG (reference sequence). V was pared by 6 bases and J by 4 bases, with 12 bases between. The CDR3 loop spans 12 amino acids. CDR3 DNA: TGTGCCTGCCCCCGGGACACCTATGGCTACACCTTC. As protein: CACPRDTYGYTF.

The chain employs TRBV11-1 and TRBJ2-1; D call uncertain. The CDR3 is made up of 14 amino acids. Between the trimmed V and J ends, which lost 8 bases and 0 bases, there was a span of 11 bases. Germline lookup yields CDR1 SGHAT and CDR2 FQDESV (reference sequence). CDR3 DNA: TGTGCCAGCTCCGACCCACACTCCTACAATGAGCAGTTCTTC. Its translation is CASSDPHSYNEQFF.